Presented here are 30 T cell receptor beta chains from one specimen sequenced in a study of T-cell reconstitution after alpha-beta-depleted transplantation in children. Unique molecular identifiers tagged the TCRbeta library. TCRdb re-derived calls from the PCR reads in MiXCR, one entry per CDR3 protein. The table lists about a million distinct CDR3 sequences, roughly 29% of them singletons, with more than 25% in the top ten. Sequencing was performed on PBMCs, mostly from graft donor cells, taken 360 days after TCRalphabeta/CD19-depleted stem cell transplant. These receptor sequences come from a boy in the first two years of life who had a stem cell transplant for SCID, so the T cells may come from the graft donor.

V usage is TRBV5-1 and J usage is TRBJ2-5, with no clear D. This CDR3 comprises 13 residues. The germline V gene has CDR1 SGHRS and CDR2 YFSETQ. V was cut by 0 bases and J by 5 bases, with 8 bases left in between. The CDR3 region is CASSLGPLETQYF. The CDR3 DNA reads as TGCGCCAGCAGCTTGGGCCCTCTTGAGACCCAGTACTTC.

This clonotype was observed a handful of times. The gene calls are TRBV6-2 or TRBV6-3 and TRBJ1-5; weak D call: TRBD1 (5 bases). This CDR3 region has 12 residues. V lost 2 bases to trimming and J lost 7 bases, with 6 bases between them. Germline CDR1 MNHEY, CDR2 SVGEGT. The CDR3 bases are TGTGCCAGCAGTTACGGGGGGCAGCCCCAGCATTTT. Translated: CASSYGGQPQHF.

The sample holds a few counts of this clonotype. As DNA, the CDR3 is TGCGCCAGCAGCTTGACAGGGGCTAAACAAGAGACCCAGTACTTC. As protein: CASSLTGAKQETQYF. This chain links TRBV5-1 with TRBJ2-5, with 7 bases fitting TRBD1. The CDR3 consists of 15 residues. Looked up from germline, CDR1 is SGHRS and CDR2 is YFSETQ. Germline trimming cut 1 base from V and 2 bases from J; bases unmatched to any gene: 5.

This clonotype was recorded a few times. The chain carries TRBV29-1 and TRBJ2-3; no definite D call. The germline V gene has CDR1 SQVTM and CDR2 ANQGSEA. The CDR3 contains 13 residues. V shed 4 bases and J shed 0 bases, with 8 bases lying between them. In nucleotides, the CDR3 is TGCAGCGTTGGCTATTCTAGCACAGATACGCAGTATTTT. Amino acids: CSVGYSSTDTQYF.

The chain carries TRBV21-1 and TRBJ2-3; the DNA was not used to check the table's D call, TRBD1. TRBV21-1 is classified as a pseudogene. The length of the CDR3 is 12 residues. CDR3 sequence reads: CASSKVGGTQYF. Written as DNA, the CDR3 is TGTGCCAGCAGCAAAGTGGGGGGTACGCAGTATTTT.

The CDR3 region is CASTFGGSTDTQYF. In DNA, the CDR3 is TGTGCCAGCACCTTCGGGGGTAGCACAGATACGCAGTATTTT. The genes are TRBV12-3 or TRBV12-4 and TRBJ2-3; possible D gene TRBD2, 6 bases. Trimming left V 7 bases short and J 0 bases short, with 11 bases between. The CDR3 contains 14 residues.

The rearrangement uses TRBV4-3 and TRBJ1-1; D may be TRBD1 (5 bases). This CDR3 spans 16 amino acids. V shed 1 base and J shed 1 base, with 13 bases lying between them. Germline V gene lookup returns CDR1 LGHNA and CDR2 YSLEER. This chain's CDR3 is CASSQAQGWRNTEAFF. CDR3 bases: TGCGCCAGCAGCCAAGCTCAGGGCTGGCGGAACACTGAAGCTTTCTTT.

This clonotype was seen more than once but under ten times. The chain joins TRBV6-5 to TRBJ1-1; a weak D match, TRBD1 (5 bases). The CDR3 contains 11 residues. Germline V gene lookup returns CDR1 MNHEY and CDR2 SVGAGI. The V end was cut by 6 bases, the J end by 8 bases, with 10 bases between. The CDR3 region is CASSRRGEAFF. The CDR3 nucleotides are TGTGCCAGCAGCCGACGGGGGGAAGCTTTCTTT.

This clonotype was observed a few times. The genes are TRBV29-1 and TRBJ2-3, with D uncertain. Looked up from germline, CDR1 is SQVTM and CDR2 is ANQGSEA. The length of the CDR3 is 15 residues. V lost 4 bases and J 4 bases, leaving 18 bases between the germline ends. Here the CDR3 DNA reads TGCAGCGTTGCCCCCATAGAAGGAGAGGCAGATACGCAGTATTTT. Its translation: CSVAPIEGEADTQYF.

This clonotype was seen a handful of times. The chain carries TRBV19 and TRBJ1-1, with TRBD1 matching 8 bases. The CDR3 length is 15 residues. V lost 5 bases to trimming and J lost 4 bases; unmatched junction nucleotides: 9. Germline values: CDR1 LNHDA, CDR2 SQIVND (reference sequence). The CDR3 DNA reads TGTGCCAGTAGTCCACAGGGGGAGGGGAGCACTGAAGCTTTCTTT. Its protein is CASSPQGEGSTEAFF.

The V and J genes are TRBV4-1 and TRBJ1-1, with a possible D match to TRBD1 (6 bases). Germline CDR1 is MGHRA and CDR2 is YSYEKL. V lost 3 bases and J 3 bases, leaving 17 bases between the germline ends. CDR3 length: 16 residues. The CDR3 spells CASSHPDSLGDTEAFF. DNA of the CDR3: TGCGCCAGCAGCCACCCGGACAGCCTCGGGGACACTGAAGCTTTCTTT.

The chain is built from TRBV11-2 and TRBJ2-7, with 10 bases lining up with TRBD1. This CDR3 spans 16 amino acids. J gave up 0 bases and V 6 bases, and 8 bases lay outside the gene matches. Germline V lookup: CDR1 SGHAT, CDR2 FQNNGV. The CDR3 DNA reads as TGTGCCAGCAGTAAGACAGGGGGCGCTCCCTCCTACGAGCAGTACTTC. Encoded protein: CASSKTGGAPSYEQYF.

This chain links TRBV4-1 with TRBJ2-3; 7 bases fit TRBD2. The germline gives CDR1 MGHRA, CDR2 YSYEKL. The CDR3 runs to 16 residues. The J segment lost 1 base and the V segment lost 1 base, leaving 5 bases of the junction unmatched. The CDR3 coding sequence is TGCGCCAGCAGCCAAGTAGTGGCGGGGGGCACAGATACGCAGTATTTT. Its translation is CASSQVVAGGTDTQYF.

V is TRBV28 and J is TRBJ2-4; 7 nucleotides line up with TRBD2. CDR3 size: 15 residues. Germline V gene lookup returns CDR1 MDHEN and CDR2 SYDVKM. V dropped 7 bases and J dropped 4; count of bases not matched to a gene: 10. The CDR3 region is CASTQTGTKKNIQYF. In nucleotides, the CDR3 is TGTGCCAGCACCCAGACCGGGACTAAGAAAAACATTCAGTACTTC.

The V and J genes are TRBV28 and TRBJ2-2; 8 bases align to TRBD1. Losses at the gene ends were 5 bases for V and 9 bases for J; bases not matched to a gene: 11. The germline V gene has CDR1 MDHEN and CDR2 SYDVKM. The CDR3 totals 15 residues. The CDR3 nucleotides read TGTGCCAGCAGTCGATCCGGGACAGGTCAACGGGAGCTGTTTTTT. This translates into CASSRSGTGQRELFF.

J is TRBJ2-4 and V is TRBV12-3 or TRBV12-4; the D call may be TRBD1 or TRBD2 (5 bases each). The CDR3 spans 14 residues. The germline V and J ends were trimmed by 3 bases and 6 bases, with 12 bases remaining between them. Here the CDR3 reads CASSLGDIGNIQYF. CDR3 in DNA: TGTGCCAGCAGTTTGGGGGATATAGGAAACATTCAGTACTTC.

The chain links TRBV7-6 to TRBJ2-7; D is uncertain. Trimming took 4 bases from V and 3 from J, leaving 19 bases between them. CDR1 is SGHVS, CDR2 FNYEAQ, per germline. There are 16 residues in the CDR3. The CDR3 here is CASSSQDGQFLYEQYF. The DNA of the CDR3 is TGTGCCAGCAGCTCCCAGGACGGCCAGTTCCTCTACGAGCAGTACTTC.

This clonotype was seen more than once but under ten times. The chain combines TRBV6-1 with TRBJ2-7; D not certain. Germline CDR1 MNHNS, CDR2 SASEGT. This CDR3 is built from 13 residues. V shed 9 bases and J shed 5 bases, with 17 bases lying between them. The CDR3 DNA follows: TGTGCCAGTACAGTGTTTGGGGTCCACGAGCAGTACTTC. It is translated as CASTVFGVHEQYF.

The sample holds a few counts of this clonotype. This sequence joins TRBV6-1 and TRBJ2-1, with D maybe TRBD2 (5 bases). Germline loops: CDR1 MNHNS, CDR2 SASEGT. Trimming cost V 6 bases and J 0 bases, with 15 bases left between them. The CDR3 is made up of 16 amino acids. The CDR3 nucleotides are TGTGCCAGCAGACAAGAGTGGGAGAGCTCCTACAATGAGCAGTTCTTC. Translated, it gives CASRQEWESSYNEQFF.

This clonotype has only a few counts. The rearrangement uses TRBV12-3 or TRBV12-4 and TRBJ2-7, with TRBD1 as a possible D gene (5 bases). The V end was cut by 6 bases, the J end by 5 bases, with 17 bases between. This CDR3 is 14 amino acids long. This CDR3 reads CASSKQVLGDEQYF. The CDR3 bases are TGTGCCAGCAGCAAACAGGTCCTAGGGGACGAGCAGTACTTC.

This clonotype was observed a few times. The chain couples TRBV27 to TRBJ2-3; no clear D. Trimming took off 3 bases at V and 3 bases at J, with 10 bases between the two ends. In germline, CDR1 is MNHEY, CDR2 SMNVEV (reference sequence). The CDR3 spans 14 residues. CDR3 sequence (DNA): TGTGCCAGCAGTTTGAACGCAGGTACAGATACGCAGTATTTT. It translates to CASSLNAGTDTQYF.

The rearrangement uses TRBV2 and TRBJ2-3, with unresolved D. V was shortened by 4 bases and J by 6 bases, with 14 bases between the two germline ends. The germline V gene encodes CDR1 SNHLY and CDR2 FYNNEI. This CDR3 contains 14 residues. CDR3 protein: CASSVFPPADTQYF. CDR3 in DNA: TGTGCCAGCAGTGTTTTTCCCCCAGCCGATACGCAGTATTTT.

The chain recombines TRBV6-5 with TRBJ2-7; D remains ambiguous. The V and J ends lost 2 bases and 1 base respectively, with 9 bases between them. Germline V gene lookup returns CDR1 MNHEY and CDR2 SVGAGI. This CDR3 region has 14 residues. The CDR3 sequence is CASSYERISYEQYF. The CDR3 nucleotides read TGTGCCAGCAGTTACGAACGTATATCCTACGAGCAGTACTTC.

The CDR3 DNA reads TGCGCCAGCAGCTCCCAAGCGGGGGATTCCTACAATGAGCAGTTCTTC. Translated: CASSSQAGDSYNEQFF. This chain joins TRBV5-1 and TRBJ2-1; 8 positions match TRBD2. The CDR3 spans 16 residues. The junction had 6 bases not matched to a gene; V was cut back by 3 bases and J by 1 base. Per germline, CDR1 SGHRS and CDR2 YFSETQ.

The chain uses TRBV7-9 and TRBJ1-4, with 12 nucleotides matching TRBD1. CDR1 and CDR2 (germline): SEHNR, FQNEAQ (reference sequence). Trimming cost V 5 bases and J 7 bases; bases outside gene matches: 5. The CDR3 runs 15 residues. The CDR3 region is CASSTGQGAVEKLFF. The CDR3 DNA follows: TGTGCCAGCAGCACGGGACAGGGGGCAGTTGAAAAACTGTTTTTT.

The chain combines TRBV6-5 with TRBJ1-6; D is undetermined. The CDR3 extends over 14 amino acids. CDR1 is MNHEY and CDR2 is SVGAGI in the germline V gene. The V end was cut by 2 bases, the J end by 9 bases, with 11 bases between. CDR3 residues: CASSYRNAFSPLHF. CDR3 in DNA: TGTGCCAGCAGTTACCGGAACGCCTTTTCACCCCTCCACTTT.

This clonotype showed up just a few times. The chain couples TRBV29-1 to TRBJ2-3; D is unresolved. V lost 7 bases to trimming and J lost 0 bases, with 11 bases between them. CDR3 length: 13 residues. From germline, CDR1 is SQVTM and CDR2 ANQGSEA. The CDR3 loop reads CSAHAASTDTQYF. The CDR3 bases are TGCAGCGCCCACGCAGCCAGCACAGATACGCAGTATTTT.

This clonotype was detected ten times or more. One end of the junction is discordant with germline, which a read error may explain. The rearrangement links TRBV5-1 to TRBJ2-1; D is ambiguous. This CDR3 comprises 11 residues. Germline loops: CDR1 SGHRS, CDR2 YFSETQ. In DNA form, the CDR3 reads TGTGCCAGCAGTTTATCAGGCGAGCAGTTCTTC. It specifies CASSLSGEQFF.

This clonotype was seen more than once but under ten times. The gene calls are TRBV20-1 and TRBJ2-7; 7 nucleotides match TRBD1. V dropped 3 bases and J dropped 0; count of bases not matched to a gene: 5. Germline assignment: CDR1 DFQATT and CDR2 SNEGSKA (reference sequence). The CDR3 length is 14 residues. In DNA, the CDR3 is TGCAGTGCTAGCTTACAGGGGAGCTCCTACGAGCAGTACTTC. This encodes CSASLQGSSYEQYF.

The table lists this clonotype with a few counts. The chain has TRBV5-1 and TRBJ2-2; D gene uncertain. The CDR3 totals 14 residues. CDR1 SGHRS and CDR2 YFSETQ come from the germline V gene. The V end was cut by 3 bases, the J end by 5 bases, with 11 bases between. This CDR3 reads CASSSVTWTGELFF. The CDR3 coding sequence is TGCGCCAGCAGCTCCGTGACCTGGACCGGGGAGCTGTTTTTT.